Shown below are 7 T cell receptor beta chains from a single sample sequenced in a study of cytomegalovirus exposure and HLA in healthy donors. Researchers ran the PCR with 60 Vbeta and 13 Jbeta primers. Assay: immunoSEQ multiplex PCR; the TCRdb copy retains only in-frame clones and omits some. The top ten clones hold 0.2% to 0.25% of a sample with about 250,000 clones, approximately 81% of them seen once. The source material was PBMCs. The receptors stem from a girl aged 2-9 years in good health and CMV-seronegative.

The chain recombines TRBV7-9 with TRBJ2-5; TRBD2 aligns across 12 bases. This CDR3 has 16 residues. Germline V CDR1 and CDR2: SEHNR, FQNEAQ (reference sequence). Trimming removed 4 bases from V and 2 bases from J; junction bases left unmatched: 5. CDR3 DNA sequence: TGTGCCAGCAGCTCACTAGCGGGAGGAGGGCAAGAGACCCAGTACTTC. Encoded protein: CASSSLAGGGQETQYF.

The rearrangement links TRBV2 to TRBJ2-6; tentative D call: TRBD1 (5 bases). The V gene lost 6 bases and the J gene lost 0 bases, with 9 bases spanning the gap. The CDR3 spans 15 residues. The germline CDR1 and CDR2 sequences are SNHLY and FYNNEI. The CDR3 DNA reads TGTGCCAGCAGGGCAGGGAACTCTGGGGCCAACGTCCTGACTTTC. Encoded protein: CASRAGNSGANVLTF.

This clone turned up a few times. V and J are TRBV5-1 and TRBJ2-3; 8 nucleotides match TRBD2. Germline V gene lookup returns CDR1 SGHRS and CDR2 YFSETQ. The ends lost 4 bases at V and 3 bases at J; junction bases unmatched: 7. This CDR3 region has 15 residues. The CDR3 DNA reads TGCGCCAGCAGCCCACGGGGGGGCCGGACAGATACGCAGTATTTT. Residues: CASSPRGGRTDTQYF.

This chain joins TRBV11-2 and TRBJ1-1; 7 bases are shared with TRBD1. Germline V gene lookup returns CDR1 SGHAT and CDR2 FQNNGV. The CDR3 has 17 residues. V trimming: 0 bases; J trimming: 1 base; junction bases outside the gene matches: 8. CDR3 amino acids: CASSLDPDREGNTEAFF. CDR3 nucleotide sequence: TGTGCCAGCAGCTTAGACCCCGACAGGGAAGGGAACACTGAAGCTTTCTTT.

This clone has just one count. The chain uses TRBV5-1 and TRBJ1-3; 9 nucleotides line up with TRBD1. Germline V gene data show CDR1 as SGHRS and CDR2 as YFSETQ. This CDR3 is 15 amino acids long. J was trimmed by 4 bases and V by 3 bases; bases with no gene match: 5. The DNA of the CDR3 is TGCGCCAGCAGCTCGGAACAGGGGGCCGGAAACACCATATATTTT. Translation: CASSSEQGAGNTIYF.

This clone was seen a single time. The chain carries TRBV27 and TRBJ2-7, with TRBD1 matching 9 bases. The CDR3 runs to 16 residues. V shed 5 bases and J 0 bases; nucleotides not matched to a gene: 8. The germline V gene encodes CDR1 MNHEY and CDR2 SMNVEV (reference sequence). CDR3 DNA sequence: TGTGCCAGCAGTGAGCACCCGGGACAGGGCTCCTACGAGCAGTACTTC. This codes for CASSEHPGQGSYEQYF.

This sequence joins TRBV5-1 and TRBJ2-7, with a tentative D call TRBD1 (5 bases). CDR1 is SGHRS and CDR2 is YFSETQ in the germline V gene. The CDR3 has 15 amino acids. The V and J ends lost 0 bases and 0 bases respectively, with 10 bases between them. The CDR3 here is CASSLGQGRSYEQYF. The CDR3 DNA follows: TGCGCCAGCAGCTTGGGGCAGGGTCGCTCCTACGAGCAGTACTTC.